The 32 T cell receptor beta chains below all came from one sample that was sequenced in a study of beta chain features in type 1 diabetes. Since all of the isolated RNA was reverse transcribed, expressed TCRB transcripts were what got sequenced. Some clones are missing from TCRdb's copy, which holds only in-frame ones; the method was immunoSEQ multiplex PCR. This sample yields fewer than 400,000 clones, of which around 8% are seen a single time; roughly 0.44% belongs to the top ten. The sequencing input was central memory CD4+ T cells from blood. The receptors derive from a young woman in good health.

CDR3 loop: CASSLLPGGTYEQYF. The CDR3 DNA is TGTGCCAGCAGCTTATTGCCGGGAGGGACCTACGAGCAGTACTTC. The V gene is TRBV7-2, the J gene TRBJ2-7; 8 bases agree with TRBD2. Per the germline V gene, CDR1 is SGHTA and CDR2 is FQGNSA. J was trimmed by 2 bases and V by 2 bases; bases with no gene match: 5. The CDR3 is made up of 15 amino acids.

The V call is TRBV7-3, the J call TRBJ2-1; D gene uncertain. The germline V and J ends were trimmed by 3 bases and 10 bases, with 10 bases remaining between them. The CDR3 covers 12 residues. From germline, CDR1 is SGHTA and CDR2 FQGTGA. CDR3 sequence (DNA): TGTGCCAGCAGCTTGGTTTGGAACGAGCAGTTCTTC. Translating gives CASSLVWNEQFF.

The CDR3 sequence is CASVGGGRAPDTQYF. Written as DNA, the CDR3 is TGTGCCAGCGTTGGGGGCGGGAGGGCCCCAGATACGCAGTATTTT. V is TRBV2 and J is TRBJ2-3; 9 positions agree with TRBD2. The V and J ends lost 8 bases and 4 bases, in that order; junction bases with no gene match: 10. The CDR3 contains 15 residues. In germline, CDR1 is SNHLY, CDR2 FYNNEI. The full variable domain, completed using reference TRBV2 and TRBJ2-3, is EPEVTQTPSHQVTQMGQEVILRCVPISNHLYFYWYRQILGQKVEFLVSFYNNEISEKSEIFDDQFSVERPDGSNFTLKIRSTKLEDSAMYFCASVGGGRAPDTQYFGPGTRLTVL.

The CDR3: CASTPGGTQPQHF. Here the CDR3 DNA reads TGTGCCAGCACCCCAGGGGGGACTCAGCCCCAGCATTTT. The rearrangement links TRBV28 to TRBJ1-5; the match to TRBD1 covers 7 bases. This CDR3 comprises 13 residues. The V gene end was trimmed by 7 bases and the J gene end by 6 bases; junction bases not matched to a gene: 6. CDR1 is MDHEN and CDR2 is SYDVKM in the germline V gene.

There are many counts of this clone. The chain recombines TRBV2 with TRBJ2-5, with D tentatively TRBD2 (6 bases). V lost 2 bases, J lost 5 bases, and 15 bases lay in between. Looked up from germline, CDR1 is SNHLY and CDR2 is FYNNEI. The CDR3 consists of 15 residues. CDR3 region: CASSEFGSLSETQYF. CDR3 nucleotides: TGTGCCAGCAGTGAATTCGGGAGCTTGAGTGAGACCCAGTACTTC.

The chain carries TRBV25-1 and TRBJ2-2; D not certain. V was pared by 4 bases and J by 1 base, with 7 bases between. This CDR3 comprises 14 residues. The germline CDR1 and CDR2 sequences are MGHDK and SYGVNS. CDR3 DNA sequence: TGTGCCAGCAGTGGAGCGTTGAACACCGGGGAGCTGTTTTTT. This sequence encodes CASSGALNTGELFF.

This clone was seen repeatedly, ten times or more. V gene TRBV15 combines with J gene TRBJ1-2; weak D call: TRBD1 (6 bases). The CDR3 sequence is 15 residues long. In germline, CDR1 is LNHNV, CDR2 YYDKDF (reference sequence). V was clipped by 0 bases and J by 7 bases, with 15 bases between them. CDR3 coding DNA: TGTGCCACCAGCAGAGATGTTGGGGGGCCCTCTGGCTACACCTTC. Amino acid sequence: CATSRDVGGPSGYTF.

The chain couples TRBV5-6 to TRBJ1-3; D not certain. Germline V gives CDR1 SGHDT, CDR2 YYEEEE. This CDR3 has 11 amino acids. Trimming pared 4 bases from V and 8 bases from J, leaving 7 bases between. The CDR3 loop reads CASSVGYTIYF. CDR3 in DNA: TGTGCCAGCAGCGTGGGGTACACCATATATTTT. The whole variable domain, filled in from reference TRBV5-6 and TRBJ1-3, reads DAGVTQSPTHLIKTRGQQVTLRCSPKSGHDTVSWYQQALGQGPQFIFQYYEEEERQRGNFPDRFSGHQFPNYSSELNVNALLLGDSALYLCASSVGYTIYFGEGSWLTVV.

This clone was counted between two and nine times. This rearrangement joins TRBV6-6 to TRBJ1-3, with 8 bases lining up with TRBD1. V was clipped by 9 bases and J by 2 bases; unmatched bases: 3. CDR3 size: 13 residues. Germline lookup yields CDR1 MNHNY and CDR2 SVGAGI (reference sequence). As DNA, the CDR3 is TGTGCCAGGGAGACAGGGGCTGGAAACACCATATATTTT. This encodes CARETGAGNTIYF.

The CDR3 region is CASSPPTSGRLVEQFF. The CDR3 nucleotides read TGTGCCAGTAGTCCCCCGACTAGCGGGAGGCTGGTTGAGCAGTTCTTC. This chain uses TRBV19 with TRBJ2-1, with 13 nucleotides matching TRBD2. This CDR3 is built from 16 residues. Germline CDR1 reads LNHDA; CDR2 reads SQIVND (reference sequence). V dropped 5 bases and J dropped 9; count of bases not matched to a gene: 10.

The sample holds many counts of this clone. The rearrangement joins TRBV4-2 to TRBJ2-7; TRBD1 is a possible D gene (6 bases). The CDR3 consists of 14 residues. Germline lookup yields CDR1 LGHNA and CDR2 YNFKEQ. V dropped 4 bases and J dropped 0 bases, with 10 bases sitting between them. The CDR3 nucleotides are TGTGCCAGCAGCCCCGACAGGAGCTCCTACGAGCAGTACTTC. Its translation: CASSPDRSSYEQYF.

This rearrangement joins TRBV6-5 to TRBJ2-1; D is unresolved. Germline CDR1 reads MNHEY; CDR2 reads SVGAGI. This CDR3 comprises 15 residues. V was clipped by 4 bases and J by 2 bases, with 12 bases between them. The CDR3 nucleotides are TGTGCCAGCAGTTCTAGGGATGTAGCCTACAATGAGCAGTTCTTC. Translating gives CASSSRDVAYNEQFF.

V and J are TRBV5-4 and TRBJ1-1; 7 positions agree with TRBD1. Unmatched junction bases numbered 16, after V lost 4 bases and J lost 10 bases. The CDR3 consists of 15 residues. The germline CDR1 and CDR2 sequences are SGHNT and YYREEE (reference sequence). The CDR3 sequence: CASSQVRQGPRGAFF. The CDR3 nucleotides read TGTGCCAGCAGCCAAGTCCGACAGGGTCCCAGAGGAGCTTTCTTT.

This clone was found a few times. This chain joins TRBV7-2 and TRBJ2-5, with D unresolved. The CDR3 is made up of 13 amino acids. CDR1 SGHTA and CDR2 FQGNSA come from the germline V gene. Between the trimmed V and J ends, which lost 1 base and 4 bases, there was a span of 7 bases. For the CDR3, the DNA is TGTGCCAGCAGCTTAGTTATGGTAGAGACCCAGTACTTC. Protein product: CASSLVMVETQYF.

The chain has TRBV4-3 and TRBJ1-6; D possibly corresponds to TRBD1 (5 bases). Looked up from germline, CDR1 is LGHNA and CDR2 is YSLEER. This CDR3 region has 13 residues. The germline V and J ends were trimmed by 0 bases and 8 bases, with 5 bases remaining between them. The CDR3 loop is CASSQDRDSPLHF. The CDR3 DNA reads TGCGCCAGCAGCCAAGACAGGGATTCACCCCTCCACTTT.

This clone was seen ten or more times. V and J are TRBV11-2 and TRBJ2-5; 14 nucleotides align to TRBD2. Germline trimming cut 5 bases from V and 5 bases from J; bases unmatched to any gene: 13. Germline CDR1 and CDR2: SGHAT and FQNNGV. This CDR3 has 18 amino acids. CDR3 in amino acids: CASSVRLAGGPYRETQYF. The CDR3 nucleotides are TGTGCCAGCAGCGTCAGACTAGCGGGAGGGCCTTATAGGGAGACCCAGTACTTC.

This clone was seen a handful of times. The chain recombines TRBV18 with TRBJ2-7, with D possibly being TRBD2 (5 bases). There are 14 residues in the CDR3. V was pared by 2 bases and J by 5 bases, with 13 bases between. From germline, CDR1 is KGHSH and CDR2 LQKENI. CDR3 sequence: CASSPALASHEQYF. The CDR3 nucleotides read TGTGCCAGCTCACCAGCGCTAGCTTCCCACGAGCAGTACTTC.

This clone was seen many times. The chain recombines TRBV9 with TRBJ2-5; D remains unclear. Germline V CDR1 and CDR2: SGDLS, YYNGEE. Trimming shortened V by 3 bases and J by 0 bases, and 6 bases separated the two germline ends. The CDR3 extends over 13 amino acids. The CDR3 sequence: CASSANYQETQYF. CDR3 bases: TGTGCCAGCAGCGCTAACTACCAAGAGACCCAGTACTTC.

The sample holds a few counts of this clone. Since a much larger clone is just one base distant, this may be a read error. The chain carries TRBV7-9 and TRBJ2-7; D might be TRBD2 (6 bases). This CDR3 has 13 residues. CDR1 is SEHNR, CDR2 FQNEAQ, per germline (reference sequence). CDR3 DNA: TGTGCCTGCAGCTTAGACGGCGGGATGGGGCAGTACTTC. It translates to CACSLDGGMGQYF. Together with reference TRBV7-9 and TRBJ2-7, the CDR3 gives the full variable domain: DTGVSQNPRHKITKRGQNVTFRCDPISEHNRLYWYRQTLGQGPEFLTYFQNEAQLEKSRLLSDRFSAERPKGSFSTLEIQRTEQGDSAMYLCACSLDGGMGQYFGPGTRLTVT.

The chain has TRBV5-4 and TRBJ1-2; no firm D call. Trimming removed 4 bases from V and 3 bases from J, with 13 bases in between. CDR3 length equals 14 residues. CDR1 SGHNT and CDR2 YYREEE come from the germline V gene (reference sequence). The CDR3 DNA sequence: TGTGCCAGCAGCCCCTCGACCCATGACTATGGCTACACCTTC. It yields the protein CASSPSTHDYGYTF.

This clone was recorded at least ten times. This chain joins TRBV9 and TRBJ2-7; the D gene is possibly TRBD2 (7 bases). Germline CDR1 reads SGDLS; CDR2 reads YYNGEE. Trimming took off 4 bases at V and 3 bases at J, with 17 bases between the two ends. There are 15 residues in the CDR3. CDR3 amino acids: CASSPQAGEGYEQYF. CDR3 nucleotides: TGTGCCAGCAGCCCCCAGGCAGGGGAGGGCTACGAGCAGTACTTC.

The chain has TRBV7-3 and TRBJ2-7; 9 bases map to TRBD1. V shed 2 bases, J shed 6 bases, and the junction held 8 bases outside the gene matches. The CDR3 runs 15 residues. Germline loops: CDR1 SGHTA, CDR2 FQGTGA. CDR3 bases: TGTGCCAGCAGCTTACGAGCGGGACAGGGCTCCGAGCAGTACTTC. Protein product: CASSLRAGQGSEQYF.

The chain is built from TRBV15 and TRBJ1-4, with unresolved D. The CDR3 loop spans 15 amino acids. Germline V CDR1 and CDR2: LNHNV, YYDKDF (reference sequence). Between the trimmed V and J ends, which lost 4 bases and 4 bases, there was a span of 13 bases. The CDR3 DNA follows: TGTGCCACCAGCACCGGCGGGAGTCATAATGAAAAACTGTTTTTT. Amino acids: CATSTGGSHNEKLFF.

This clone was found a few times. The rearrangement links TRBV5-1 to TRBJ2-3; 7 nucleotides line up with TRBD1. CDR3 size: 15 residues. Germline trimming cut 9 bases from V and 4 bases from J; bases unmatched to any gene: 14. Per germline, CDR1 SGHRS and CDR2 YFSETQ. The CDR3 nucleotides read TGCGCCACCAAACTGACAGGGTCTCACGCAGATACGCAGTATTTT. Protein product: CATKLTGSHADTQYF.

The chain links TRBV18 to TRBJ2-3, with TRBD2 matching over 8 bases. Germline CDR1 KGHSH, CDR2 LQKENI. Trimming at V came to 2 bases and at J to 4 bases, leaving 5 bases not matched to a gene. This CDR3 comprises 15 residues. The CDR3 DNA reads as TGTGCCAGCTCACCATTGGGACTAGACCCAGATACGCAGTATTTT. Translating it yields CASSPLGLDPDTQYF.

This clone has a handful of counts. This chain uses TRBV7-2 with TRBJ1-2; the D gene is possibly TRBD1 (6 bases). Germline values: CDR1 SGHTA, CDR2 FQGNSA. V was pared by 2 bases and J by 8 bases, with 9 bases between. This CDR3 has 12 amino acids. The CDR3: CASSLRGAGYTF. CDR3 nucleotides: TGTGCCAGCAGCTTAAGGGGGGCCGGCTACACCTTC.

This clone has just a few counts. This chain connects TRBV18 to TRBJ1-1; unclear D gene. Germline V lookup: CDR1 KGHSH, CDR2 LQKENI. The CDR3 loop spans 15 amino acids. V lost 4 bases to trimming and J lost 2 bases, with 14 bases between them. Written as DNA, the CDR3 is TGTGCCAGCTCACTAACGGCTCTACCTAACACTGAAGCTTTCTTT. Its translation is CASSLTALPNTEAFF.

This clone was detected many times. The chain is built from TRBV10-3 and TRBJ1-3; D call uncertain. The V gene's germline CDR1 is ENHRY and CDR2 SYGVKD. The V end was cut by 3 bases, the J end by 2 bases, with 14 bases between. The CDR3 is 16 amino acids. The CDR3 region has the DNA TGTGCCATCAGTGATTTTGGCCGTGGGACTGGAAACACCATATATTTT. Translation: CAISDFGRGTGNTIYF.

This clone has at least ten counts. The chain recombines TRBV27 with TRBJ2-1; 7 positions agree with TRBD1. J was trimmed by 6 bases and V by 6 bases; bases with no gene match: 11. The CDR3 is 15 amino acids. Germline V gives CDR1 MNHEY, CDR2 SMNVEV (reference sequence). CDR3 bases: TGTGCCAGCAGCAGGGGTGGACAGGCGTTCAATGAGCAGTTCTTC. Its translation is CASSRGGQAFNEQFF.

For this clone: This same CDR3 is encoded by further DNA sequences in the sample. The rearrangement links TRBV10-2 to TRBJ2-3; the D gene is possibly TRBD2 (6 bases). The V gene lost 4 bases and the J gene lost 1 base, with 12 bases spanning the gap. The germline V gene encodes CDR1 WSHSY and CDR2 SAAADI. The CDR3 has 15 residues. The CDR3 coding sequence is TGCGCCAGCAGTGGGTCGGGAGTGGGCACAGATACGCAGTATTTT. This codes for CASSGSGVGTDTQYF.

The gene calls are TRBV29-1 and TRBJ2-2; D is ambiguous. CDR3 length: 11 amino acids. V lost 4 bases, J lost 6 bases, and 6 bases lay in between. Germline lookup yields CDR1 SQVTM and CDR2 ANQGSEA. CDR3 sequence reads: CSVGSSGELFF. CDR3 in DNA: TGCAGCGTTGGATCTTCCGGGGAGCTGTTTTTT.

This clone was seen a handful of times. The chain is built from TRBV11-2 and TRBJ2-7; 8 nucleotides agree with TRBD2. The V and J ends lost 5 bases and 0 bases, in that order; junction bases with no gene match: 9. CDR3 length: 16 amino acids. Germline V gene lookup returns CDR1 SGHAT and CDR2 FQNNGV. The CDR3 region is CASSPHPGTSSYEQYF. Here the CDR3 DNA reads TGTGCCAGCAGCCCCCACCCTGGGACTAGCTCCTACGAGCAGTACTTC.